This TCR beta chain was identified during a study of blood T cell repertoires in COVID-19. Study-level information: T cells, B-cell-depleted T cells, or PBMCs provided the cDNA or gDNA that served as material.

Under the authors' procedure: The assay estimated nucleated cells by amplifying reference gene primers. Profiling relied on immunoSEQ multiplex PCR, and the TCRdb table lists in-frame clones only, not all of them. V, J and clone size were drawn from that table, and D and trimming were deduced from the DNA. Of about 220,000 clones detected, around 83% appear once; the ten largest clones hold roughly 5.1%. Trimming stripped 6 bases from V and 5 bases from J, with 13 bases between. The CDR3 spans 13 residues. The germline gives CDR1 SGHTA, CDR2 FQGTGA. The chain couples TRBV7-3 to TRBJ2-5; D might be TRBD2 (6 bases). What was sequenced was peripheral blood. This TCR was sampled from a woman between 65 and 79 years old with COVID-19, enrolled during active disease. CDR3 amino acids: CASSRGSRETQYF. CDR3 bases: TGTGCCAGCAGTCGGGGGAGCAGGGAGACCCAGTACTTC.